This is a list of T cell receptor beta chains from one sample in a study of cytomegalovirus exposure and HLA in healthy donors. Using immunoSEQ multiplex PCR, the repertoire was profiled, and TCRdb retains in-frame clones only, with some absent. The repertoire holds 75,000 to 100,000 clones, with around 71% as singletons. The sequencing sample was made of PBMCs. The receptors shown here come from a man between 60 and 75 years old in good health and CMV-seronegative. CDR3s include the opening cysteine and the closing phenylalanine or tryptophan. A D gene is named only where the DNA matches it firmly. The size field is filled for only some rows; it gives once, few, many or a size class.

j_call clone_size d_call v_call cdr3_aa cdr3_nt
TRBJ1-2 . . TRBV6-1 CASIVTENYGYTF TGTGCCAGCATCGTTACAGAGAACTATGGCTACACCTTC
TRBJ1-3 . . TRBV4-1 CASSQGLSSGNTIYF TGCGCCAGCAGCCAAGGACTGAGCTCTGGAAACACCATATATTTT
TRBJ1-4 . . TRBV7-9 CASSLGQENEKLFF TGTGCCAGCAGCTTAGGACAGGAGAATGAAAAACTGTTTTTT
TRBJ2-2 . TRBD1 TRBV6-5 CASSSPQTGGERELFF TGTGCCAGCAGTTCGCCCCAGACAGGGGGGGAAAGGGAGCTGTTTTTT
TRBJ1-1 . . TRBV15 CATSRDAGARNTEAFF TGTGCCACCAGCAGAGATGCCGGTGCGAGGAACACTGAAGCTTTCTTT
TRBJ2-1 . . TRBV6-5 CASRSPRAGSEQFF TGTGCCAGCAGATCCCCAAGGGCCGGGAGTGAGCAGTTCTTC
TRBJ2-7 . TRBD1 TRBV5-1 CASSLDTGTGPYEQYF TGCGCCAGCAGCTTGGATACCGGGACAGGCCCCTACGAGCAGTACTTC
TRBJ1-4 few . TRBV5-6 CASSSGHPNEKLFF TGTGCCAGCAGCTCTGGACACCCCAATGAAAAACTGTTTTTT
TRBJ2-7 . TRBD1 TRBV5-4 CASSFRGMGQAPHEQYF TGTGCCAGCAGCTTTCGGGGAATGGGACAGGCTCCTCACGAGCAGTACTTC
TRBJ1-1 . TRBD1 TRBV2 CASKLQGATEAFF TGTGCCAGCAAACTACAGGGGGCCACTGAAGCTTTCTTT
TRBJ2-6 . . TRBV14 CASSPGANVLTF TGTGCCAGCAGCCCGGGGGCCAACGTCCTGACTTTC
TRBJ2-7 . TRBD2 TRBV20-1 CSASGRVEQYF TGCAGTGCTAGCGGGAGGGTCGAGCAGTACTTC
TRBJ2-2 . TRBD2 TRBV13 CASSFDSGVTGELFF TGTGCCAGCAGCTTTGACAGCGGGGTCACCGGGGAGCTGTTTTTT
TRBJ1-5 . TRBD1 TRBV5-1 CASSPGIPGQGYQPQHF TGCGCCAGCAGCCCCGGGATCCCGGGACAGGGTTATCAGCCCCAGCATTTT
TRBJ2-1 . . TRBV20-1 CSARDSPFEFF TGCAGTGCTAGAGACAGTCCGTTTGAGTTCTTC
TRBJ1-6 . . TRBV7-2 CASSSRRGDNSPLHF TGTGCCAGCAGTTCCCGTCGGGGGGATAATTCACCCCTCCACTTT
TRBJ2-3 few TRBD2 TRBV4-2 CASSQLGTSGRTDTQYF TGTGCCAGCAGCCAACTCGGGACTAGCGGGAGAACAGATACGCAGTATTTT